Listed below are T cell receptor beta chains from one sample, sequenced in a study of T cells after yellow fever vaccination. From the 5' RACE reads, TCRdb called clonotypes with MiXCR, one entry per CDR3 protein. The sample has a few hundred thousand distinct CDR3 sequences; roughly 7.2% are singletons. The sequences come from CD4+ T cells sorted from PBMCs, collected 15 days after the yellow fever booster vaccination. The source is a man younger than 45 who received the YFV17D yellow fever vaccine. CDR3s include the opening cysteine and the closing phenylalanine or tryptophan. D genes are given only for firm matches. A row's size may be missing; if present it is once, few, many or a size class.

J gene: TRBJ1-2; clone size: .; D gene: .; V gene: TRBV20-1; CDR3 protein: CSANLNLLTGGYTF; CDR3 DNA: TGCAGTGCTAACTTAAACCTATTAACGGGTGGCTACACCTTC
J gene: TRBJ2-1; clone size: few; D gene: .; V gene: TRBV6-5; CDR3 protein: CASSYGMTALNEQFF; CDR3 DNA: TGTGCCAGCAGTTACGGGATGACGGCGCTCAATGAGCAGTTCTTC
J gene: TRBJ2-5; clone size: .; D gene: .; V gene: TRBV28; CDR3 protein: CASSSLTGAQETQYF; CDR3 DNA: TGTGCCAGCAGTTCCCTTACGGGAGCCCAAGAGACCCAGTACTTC
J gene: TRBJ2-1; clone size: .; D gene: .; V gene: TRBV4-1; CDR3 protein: CASSQGVLTGGRNEQFF; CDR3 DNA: TGCGCCAGCAGCCAAGGTGTTTTGACAGGCGGCCGCAATGAGCAGTTCTTC
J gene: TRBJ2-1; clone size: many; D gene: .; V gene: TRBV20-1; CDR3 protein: CSARDLRGQVEQFF; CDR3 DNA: TGCAGTGCTAGAGACCTCAGGGGCCAAGTTGAGCAGTTCTTC
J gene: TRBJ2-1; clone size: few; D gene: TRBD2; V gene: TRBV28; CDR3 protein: CASSRKGLAGGIKTTIF; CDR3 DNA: TGTGCCAGCAGTAGGAAGGGACTAGCGGGAGGGATTAAGACCACAATCTTC
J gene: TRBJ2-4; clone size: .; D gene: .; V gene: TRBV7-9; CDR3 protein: CASSLRHRAIQYF; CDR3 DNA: TGTGCCAGCAGCTTGCGTCACAGGGCAATTCAGTACTTC
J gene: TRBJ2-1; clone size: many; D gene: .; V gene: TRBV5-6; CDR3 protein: CASSTGTENEQFF; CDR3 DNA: TGTGCCAGCAGCACCGGGACTGAGAATGAGCAGTTCTTC
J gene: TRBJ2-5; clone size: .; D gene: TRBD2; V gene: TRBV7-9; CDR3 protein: CASSPGLAGTTQETQYF; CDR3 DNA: TGTGCCAGCAGCCCAGGGCTAGCGGGAACTACCCAAGAGACCCAGTACTTC
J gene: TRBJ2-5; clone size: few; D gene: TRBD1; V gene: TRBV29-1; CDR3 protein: CSVDRGPETQYF; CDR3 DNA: TGCAGCGTTGACAGGGGGCCGGAGACCCAGTACTTC
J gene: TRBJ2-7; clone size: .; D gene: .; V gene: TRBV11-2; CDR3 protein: CASSLEGPYEQYF; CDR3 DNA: TGTGCCAGCAGCTTAGAGGGACCCTACGAGCAGTACTTC
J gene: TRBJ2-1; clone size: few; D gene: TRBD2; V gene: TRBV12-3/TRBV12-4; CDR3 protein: CASSLVSGRARSNEQFF; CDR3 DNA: TGTGCCAGCAGTTTGGTTAGCGGGAGGGCCAGGTCGAATGAGCAGTTCTTC